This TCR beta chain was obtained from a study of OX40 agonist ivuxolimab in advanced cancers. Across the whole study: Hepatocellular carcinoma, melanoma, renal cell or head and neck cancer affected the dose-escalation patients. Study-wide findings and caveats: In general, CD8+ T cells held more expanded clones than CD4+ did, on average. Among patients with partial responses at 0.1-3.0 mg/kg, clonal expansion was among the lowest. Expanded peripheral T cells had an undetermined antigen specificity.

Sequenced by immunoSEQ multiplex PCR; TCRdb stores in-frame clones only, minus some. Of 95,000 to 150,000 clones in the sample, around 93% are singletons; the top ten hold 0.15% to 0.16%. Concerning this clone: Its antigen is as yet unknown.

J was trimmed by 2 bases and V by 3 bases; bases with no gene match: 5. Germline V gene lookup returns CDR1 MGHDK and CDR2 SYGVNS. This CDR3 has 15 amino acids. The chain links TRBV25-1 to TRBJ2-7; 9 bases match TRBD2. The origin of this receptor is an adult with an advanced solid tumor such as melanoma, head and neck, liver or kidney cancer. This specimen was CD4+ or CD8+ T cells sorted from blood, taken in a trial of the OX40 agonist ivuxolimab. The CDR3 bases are TGTGCCAGCAGTGACGGACTAGCGACCGCCTACGAGCAGTACTTC. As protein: CASSDGLATAYEQYF.